This T cell receptor (beta chain) derives from a study of T cells in Graves' hyperthyroidism and ophthalmopathy. There are 15 residues in the CDR3. V shed 2 bases and J shed 4 bases, with 12 bases lying between them. Germline CDR1 and CDR2: LNHDA and SQIVND (reference sequence). Authors of the study amplified TCR beta CDR3 regions from RNA transcripts. A first-round RT-PCR of the TCR CDR3 used the HTBI primer set. TCRdb re-called the multiplex PCR reads through MiXCR, storing one row per CDR3 protein. Among about 740,000 distinct CDR3 sequences listed, around 13% were seen once. The receptor was derived from a young woman with Graves' hyperthyroidism. V is TRBV19 and J is TRBJ1-5; a weak D match, TRBD1 (6 bases). The sequenced material came from blood. The CDR3 region has the DNA TGTGCCAGTAGTATAAACAGGGTAGGGAATCAGCCCCAGCATTTT. Translated: CASSINRVGNQPQHF.